The text below deals with one T cell receptor beta chain. The record originates from a study of CD4 and CD8 cells across lung adenocarcinoma regions. TCRdb analysed the PCR reads with MiXCR anew, one entry per CDR3 protein. Of 2,000 to 2,500 distinct CDR3 sequences in the sample, about 68% are singletons; the top ten hold under 30%. V shed 4 bases, J shed 4 bases, and the junction held 7 bases outside the gene matches. Germline V gene sequence: CDR1 MNHNS, CDR2 SASEGT. The CDR3 covers 16 residues. Donors had localized lung adenocarcinoma, a non-small cell lung cancer. Sequences were obtained from CD4+ T cells from the center of a lung tumor. The V gene is TRBV6-1, the J gene TRBJ2-1, with TRBD2 matching over 10 bases. The clonotype originates from a female donor with lung adenocarcinoma. The CD4 and CD8 labels of this study may be unreliable. Written as DNA, the CDR3 is TGTGCCAGCAGTGCTAGCGGGAGCCCCGGGTACAATGAGCAGTTCTTC. This gives the protein CASSASGSPGYNEQFF.